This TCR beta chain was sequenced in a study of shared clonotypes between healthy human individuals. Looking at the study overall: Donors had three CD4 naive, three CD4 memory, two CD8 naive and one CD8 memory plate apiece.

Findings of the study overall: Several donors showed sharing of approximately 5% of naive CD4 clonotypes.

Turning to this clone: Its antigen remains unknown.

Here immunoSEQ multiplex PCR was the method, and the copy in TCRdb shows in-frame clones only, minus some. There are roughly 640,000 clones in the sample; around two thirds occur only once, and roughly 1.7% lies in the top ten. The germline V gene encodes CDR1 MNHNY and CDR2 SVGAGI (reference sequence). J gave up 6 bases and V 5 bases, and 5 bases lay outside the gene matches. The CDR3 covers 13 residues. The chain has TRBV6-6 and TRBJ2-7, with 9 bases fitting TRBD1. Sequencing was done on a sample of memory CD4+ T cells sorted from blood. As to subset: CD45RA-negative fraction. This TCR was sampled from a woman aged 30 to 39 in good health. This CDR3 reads CASSQDRGSEQYF. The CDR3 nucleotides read TGTGCCAGCAGTCAGGACAGGGGTAGCGAGCAGTACTTC.